The rows below give T cell receptor beta chains drawn from one sample of a study of OX40 agonist ivuxolimab in advanced cancers. Data came from immunoSEQ multiplex PCR; TCRdb stores just in-frame clones and leaves some out. Of approximately 59,000 clones in the sample, around 81% are singletons; the top ten hold about 4%. The material was CD4+ or CD8+ T cells sorted from blood, obtained in a trial of the OX40 agonist ivuxolimab. These receptor sequences come from an adult with an advanced solid tumor such as melanoma, head and neck, liver or kidney cancer. CDR3s include the opening cysteine and the closing phenylalanine or tryptophan.

len	v_gene	j_gene	CDR3aa
13	TRBV28	TRBJ2-5	CASSVANQETQYF
15	TRBV19	TRBJ2-7	CASSIDWAAVYEQYF
17	TRBV6-4	TRBJ2-3	CASRSSGRNVGTDTQYF
14	TRBV6-6	TRBJ1-4	CASSYPGRNEKLFF
16	TRBV5-5	TRBJ2-7	CASSVAGTSGFYEQYF
15	TRBV5-1	TRBJ2-2	CASSYLGSGTGELFF
12	TRBV28	TRBJ2-1	CATSPSYNEQFF
8	TRBV6-9	TRBJ1-1	CPNTEAFF
14	TRBV5-1	TRBJ2-3	CASQSGIMADTQYF
11	TRBV30	TRBJ2-2	CALRNAGELFF
16	TRBV5-1	TRBJ2-3	CASSLEGGVIMDTQYF
14	TRBV4-3	TRBJ2-7	CASSQTGNPYEQYF
15	TRBV7-2	TRBJ2-7	CASSSPTRNLYEQYF
14	TRBV5-4	TRBJ2-6	CASREGYGANVLTF
12	TRBV5-1	TRBJ1-6	CASSYGDSPLHF
16	TRBV6-1	TRBJ2-3	CASSEISGRASDTQYF
15	TRBV6-5	TRBJ2-4	CASSYSIPGASLQYF
18	TRBV11-3	TRBJ2-7	CASSFALSGTKRGNEQYF
15	TRBV5-1	TRBJ2-7	CASSHSGGTFLEQYF
16	TRBV11-1	TRBJ2-1	CASSLELAGGYNEQFF
14	TRBV7-2	TRBJ1-3	CASSKEGGGNTIYF
16	TRBV28	TRBJ2-5	CASSALDGRAQETQYF
15	TRBV5-4	TRBJ2-1	CASSPRTGGTDEQFF
14	TRBV7-9	TRBJ2-7	CASSSFGTLNEQYF
17	TRBV5-1	TRBJ2-5	CASSLAGSGDTQETQYF
15	TRBV7-2	TRBJ1-3	CASSLVWNRGNTIYF
12	TRBV4-1	TRBJ2-5	CASSLTGETQYF
13	TRBV11-3	TRBJ2-5	CASSPMGQETQYF
16	TRBV30	TRBJ1-4	CAWRKFPTGSNEKLFF
14	TRBV28	TRBJ2-7	CASTLGQSVYEQYF
15	TRBV28	TRBJ1-1	CASSSTGGYGTEAFF
15	TRBV2	TRBJ2-4	CASTFSWGAKNIQYF
12	TRBV6-6	TRBJ2-1	CASSYGGVEQFF
13	TRBV2	TRBJ2-1	CASSGRFVNEQFF
15	TRBV2	TRBJ2-1	CASSPDGGIYNEQFF
13	TRBV15	TRBJ1-2	CATRGGRNYGYTF
15	TRBV2	TRBJ1-5	CASSRGQLSNQPQHF